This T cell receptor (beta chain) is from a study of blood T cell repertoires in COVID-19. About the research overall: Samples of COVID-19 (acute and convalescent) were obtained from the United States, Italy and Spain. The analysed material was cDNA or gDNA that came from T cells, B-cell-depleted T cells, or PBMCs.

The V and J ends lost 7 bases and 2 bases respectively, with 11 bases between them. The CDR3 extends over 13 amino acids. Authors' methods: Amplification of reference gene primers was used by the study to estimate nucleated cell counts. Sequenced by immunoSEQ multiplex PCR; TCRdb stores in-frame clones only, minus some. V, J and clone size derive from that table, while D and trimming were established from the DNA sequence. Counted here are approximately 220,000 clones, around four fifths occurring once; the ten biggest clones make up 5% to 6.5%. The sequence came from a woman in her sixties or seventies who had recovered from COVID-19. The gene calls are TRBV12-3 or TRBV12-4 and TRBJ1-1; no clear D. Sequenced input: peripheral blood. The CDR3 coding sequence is TGTGCCAGCATAGCGGCAGTAAACACTGAAGCTTTCTTT. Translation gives CASIAAVNTEAFF.